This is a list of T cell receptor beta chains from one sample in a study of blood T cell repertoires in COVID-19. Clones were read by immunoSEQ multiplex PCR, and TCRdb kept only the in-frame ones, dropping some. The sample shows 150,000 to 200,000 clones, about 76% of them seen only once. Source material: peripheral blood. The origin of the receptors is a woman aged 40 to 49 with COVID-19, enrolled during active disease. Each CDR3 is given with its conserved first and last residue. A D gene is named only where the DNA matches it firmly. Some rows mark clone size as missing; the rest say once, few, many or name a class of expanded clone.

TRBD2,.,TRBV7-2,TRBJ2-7,CASSLGVSSGGRYYEQYF,TGTGCCAGCAGCTTAGGGGTCTCTAGCGGGGGGCGGTACTACGAGCAGTACTTC
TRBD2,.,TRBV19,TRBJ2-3,CASSIQASGLTDTQYF,TGTGCCAGTAGCATTCAGGCTAGCGGCCTCACAGATACGCAGTATTTT
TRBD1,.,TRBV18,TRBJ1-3,CASRDRTSSGNTIYF,TGTGCCAGCAGGGACAGAACCAGCTCTGGAAACACCATATATTTT
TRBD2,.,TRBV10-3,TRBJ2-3,CATRGGLAGSTDTQYF,TGTGCCACCAGGGGGGGACTAGCGGGGAGCACAGATACGCAGTATTTT
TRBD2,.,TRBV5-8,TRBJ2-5,CASSLPGLAEQETQYF,TGTGCCAGCAGCTTGCCTGGGCTAGCGGAACAAGAGACCCAGTACTTC
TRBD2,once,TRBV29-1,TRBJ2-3,CRAGGQDTQYF,TGCAGGGCGGGGGGGCAAGATACGCAGTATTTT
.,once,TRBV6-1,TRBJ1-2,CASSDKYRDDYGYTF,TGTGCCAGCAGTGATAAATACAGGGATGACTATGGCTACACCTTC
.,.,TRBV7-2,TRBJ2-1,CASSPYRTDKRFF,TGTGCCAGCAGCCCTTACCGGACGGACAAAAGGTTCTTC
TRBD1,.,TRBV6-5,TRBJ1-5,CASSYERGLNQPQHF,TGTGCCAGCAGTTACGAAAGGGGGCTCAATCAGCCCCAGCATTTT
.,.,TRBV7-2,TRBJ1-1,CASSSYTGNTEAFF,TGTGCCAGCAGCTCGTATACAGGGAACACTGAAGCTTTCTTT
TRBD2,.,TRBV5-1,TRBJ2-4,CASSLADVGLAGAKNIQYF,TGCGCCAGCAGCTTAGCCGACGTCGGACTAGCGGGAGCCAAAAACATTCAGTACTTC